The present T cell receptor (beta chain) was sequenced within a study of cytomegalovirus exposure and HLA in healthy donors (TCRdb year 2017). For context, the study as a whole: An earlier analysis of roughly 570 of the donors reported about 300 Gb of sequence data and around 110 million unique TCR beta sequences obtained from roughly 170 million T cells. Genome-wide SNP genotypes for about three fifths of the 666 donors were used in a later genetic analysis, which treated that subset as a discovery cohort. An early release that covered some 630 HLA-typed donors contained around 300 gigabases of sequencing data and 75 million to 100 million unique TCR sequences. To predict cytomegalovirus infection status, the study combined high-throughput TCR immunosequencing, statistical association of individual TCRs with disease status, and machine learning. A later analysis re-examined previously published TCR beta repertoires from roughly 720 donors and added high-resolution HLA genotyping to investigate patterns of TCR occurrence. Along with the approximately 700-subject first cohort, a separate validation cohort of over 90 different subjects was used. The study profiled the T cell repertoires of more than 500 subjects by immunosequencing and related them to cytomegalovirus serostatus. Of the roughly 400 genotyped donors, more than 75% were placed in the genetic ancestry cluster associated with self-reported Caucasian donors. Donor age, sex, ethnicity and CMV serostatus were compiled together with the repertoire data. An earlier analysis of 587 of the donors applied high-throughput TCR beta sequencing to assess whether each TCR beta V gene segment acted as functional or pseudogenic. HLA typing included class I and class II loci at four-digit resolution. The study was designed to test whether signatures of past pathogen exposure could be identified by cataloging public T cell receptors. Every discovery cohort repertoire had been produced on one sequencing platform. Across approximately 420 genotyped donors of the cohort, an average of approximately 240,000 unique TCR beta nucleotide sequences per donor were sequenced, and 15% to 20% of those sequences were non-productive. Several DR-DQ haplotypes were handled as single units for association and clustering, since linkage in the cohort was strong. Rather than drawing on any new phenotypic data, the later analysis identified candidate immune exposures from TCR beta sequences and the way those sequences occurred across donors. The number of typed donors differed by locus: 629-630 for A, B, C, DRB1 and DQB1; some 500 for DQA1; fewer than 610 for DPA1; and roughly 450 for DPB1.

The cohort consisted of 666 healthy bone marrow donors. At the time of sampling, all cohort members were nominally healthy, though unrecorded immune exposures were likely present. The donor was CMV seropositive and belonged to the group of over 250 seropositive cohort members. Each donor provided a peripheral blood sample, and peripheral blood mononuclear cells were used for TCR beta sequencing. The Qiagen DNeasy Blood Extraction Kit was used to extract genomic DNA from the blood cell samples. What the research found in general, with its limitations: A group of highly shared sequence variants was considered likely to be a technical artifact of the sequencing pipeline. Because HLA typing was unavailable for some donors at each locus, only the typed subset was used in association tests. Compared with equally common non-associated chains, HLA-associated TCR beta chains in a later analysis were more clonally expanded and had lower generation probabilities. A further reported finding was that TCR beta sequences accurately predicted the HLA-A and HLA-B alleles for most subjects in the first cohort. Because the 87-base-pair reads could not distinguish some IMGT-functional V segments, including TRBV6-2 and TRBV6-3, those segments were excluded. This cohort had only TCR beta chains sequenced, and the lack of alpha or paired-chain data limited which features could be detected. CMV serostatus was the only immune exposure information available for the cohort. Specific HLA alleles were associated with 15,000 to 20,000 TCR beta sequences at a false discovery rate of 0.05 in a later analysis. Some 15 rarely observed V segments, including chromosome 9 orphons, were excluded from the earlier analysis of several hundred of the donors because counts were too low. An earlier analysis of 587 of the donors showed that most TCR beta V segments appeared in productive rearrangements either about 87% or about 30% of the time, which broadly matched IMGT annotations. According to a later analysis, most CMV-associated TCR beta chains appeared to be HLA-restricted, and the HLA associations seemed to be driven largely by CMV exposure. Compared with the roughly 720-donor mean, donors in an Asian-associated ancestry cluster had fewer N-insertions in productive TCRs, according to a later genetic analysis. According to the authors, the approach could potentially be generalized to other disease states and immunological phenotypes. V-gene and J-gene trimming of TCR beta chains was associated with a missense DCLRE1C variant in a later genetic analysis, and the association was replicated in an independent cohort. Most TCR sequences were observed very rarely across donors, whereas some public TCRs were present in many individuals. The classifier was reported to diagnose cytomegalovirus status with high specificity and sensitivity in both the original and validation cohorts. The study gave a list of 150 to 200 TCR beta chains associated with cytomegalovirus. Linkage disequilibrium might explain the correlated functional status among segregating V segments, but an unknown experimental factor could not be ruled out. In vitro tests confirmed that a few of the cytomegalovirus-associated TCR beta chains recognize cytomegalovirus antigens. A later analysis reported that several top co-occurrence clusters appeared linked to parvovirus B19, influenza, CMV and Epstein-Barr virus. Sequencing depth was assumed to be roughly uniform across donors in the presence/absence analyses, though that assumption may not hold. A later analysis found that TCR association rates varied across HLA loci, with DRB1 alleles showing the most associated TCRs and HLA-C alleles the fewest. Assigning TCR associations to individual alleles was difficult when HLA alleles, especially DR and DQ, strongly co-occurred.

Libraries were built with the immunoSEQ multiplex PCR assay. A mixture of 60 forward primers for TCR Vbeta segments and 13 reverse primers for TCR Jbeta segments was used in the multiplex PCR. The CDR3 region of rearranged TCR beta genes was amplified from genomic DNA by a multiplex PCR assay. The Illumina HiSeq System was used to sequence the amplified TCR beta libraries as 87-base-pair reads. In the original analysis: A later analysis tallied some 79 million unique TCR beta chains across the 666 repertoires, and about 12 million of those chains were shared by two or more donors. To remove PCR and sequencing errors, raw reads were error-corrected and collapsed into unique sequences using a nearest-neighbor algorithm that merged closely related sequences. CDR3 sequences were aligned to IMGT reference sequences to assign V, D and J gene segments. For a sequence to be retained, a match of at least six nucleotides was required to both a V gene segment and a J gene segment. Rearrangements were called productive when the CDR3 lacked stop codons and stayed in frame with V and J; all others were non-productive. CDR3 was defined according to IMGT convention as the region running from the second conserved V-encoded cysteine to the conserved J-encoded phenylalanine. The earlier analysis of about 640 of the donors excluded any sequence lacking an unambiguous match to a single V gene segment. In an earlier analysis of some 590 of the donors, a V segment was called functional when productive rearrangements were above 56.7%, and segregating when the standard deviation between donors exceeded 5%. To diagnose cytomegalovirus status from the catalog of TCR beta chain sequences, a statistical classification framework was built. In a later analysis, V and J genes were assigned by comparing TCR nucleotide sequences against IMGT/GENE-DB human TR gene sequences. The TCRdist pipeline was used in a later analysis to assign CDR3 sequences and most-parsimonious VDJ recombination scenarios. In a later analysis, every TCR beta chain was defined by the combination of its CDR3 amino acid sequence and its V-gene family, and reads without a unique V-gene family were dropped. A later analysis removed 500 to 650 highly shared, low-generation-probability nucleotide sequences to deal with suspected cross-contamination and a sequencing artifact. In a later analysis, a clonal expansion index was calculated for each public chain from normalized within-repertoire ranks of inferred template counts. In a later analysis, generation probabilities were computed with a VDJ recombination model fitted to out-of-frame rearrangements, and the resulting probabilities were checked against IGoR. In a later analysis, hypergeometric tests were used to score TCR-TCR, TCR-HLA and TCR-CMV co-occurrence, with a repertoire-size bias correction applied to TCR pairs. In a later analysis, false discovery rates were estimated by permuting HLA or CMV assignments 20 times. In a later analysis, co-occurring TCRs were grouped using DBSCAN, and TCRdist sequence similarity was added for clustering within HLA-allele-positive subsets. For co-occurrence clustering, repertoires with fewer than 30,000 or more than 120,000 public chains were excluded, along with roughly 5 repertoires with anomalous nucleotide sharing. As stored in TCRdb, this immuneACCESS dataset retains in-frame rearrangements with V and J assigned. A fraction of the clones does not appear; measured against another copy, unresolved V genes explain less than half of the discrepancy, and the remainder lacks a known reason. V and J calls and clone size are as listed in that table; D and trimming were resolved from the DNA. This sample gives under 150,000 clones in total; roughly two thirds of them show up just once. Roughly 1.6% of the sample is taken by the ten largest.

This clone was picked up a small number of times. The antigen it recognizes is unknown. No clone much larger than this one lies a single base away; base qualities are absent. The junction shows trimming of 7 bases on V and 0 bases on J, plus 13 bases between the germline ends. The germline V gene encodes CDR1 MNHNY and CDR2 SVGAGI (reference sequence). From cysteine to phenylalanine, the CDR3 is 14 amino acids long. The read is trimmed to its CDR3 DNA, 42 bases read in frame from base 1. The TCR comes from a man aged 25-45 years in good health and CMV-seropositive. Material for sequencing was PBMCs. The chain links TRBV6-6 with TRBJ2-7; the D gene is possibly TRBD1, with 6 bases matching. The CDR3 is CASIGGQYSYEQYF. At the DNA level, the sequence is TGTGCCAGCATAGGCGGACAGTACTCCTACGAGCAGTACTTC.